The source of this TCR beta chain is a study of shared clonotypes between healthy human individuals (TCRdb year 2020). Context from the whole study: A couple of women and three men aged 18 to 49 years were included in the cohort. Blood TCR repertoires of roughly five healthy adults were deeply sequenced to estimate repertoire size and the extent of clonotype sharing between individuals. Leukapheresis yielded between about 0.8 and 8.9 billion PBMCs per donor. Different laboratories and diverse techniques were used to prepare libraries and sequence TCR repertoires, to increase sequencing depth and limit assay-specific biases. For each donor, three plates each were used for CD4 naive and CD4 memory, two plates were used for CD8 naive, and one plate was used for CD8 memory. The paper's findings and limits, for the study overall: The genetic and exposure-history diversity represented was limited by the small number of donors. Higher generation probabilities were observed for clonotypes shared by all four sorted-subset donors than for non-shared clonotypes. Approximately 5% of naive CD4, 3% to 3.5% of naive CD8, roughly 2.4% of memory CD4, and roughly 0.4% of memory CD8 clonotypes were shared across several donors. Rarefaction of sorted-subset datasets indicated incomplete sequencing despite the large sequencing depth. Pairwise subsampling led to the expectation that sequencing depth would affect the degree of clonotype sharing among donors. Only blood was sampled, and tissue TCR repertoires likely differ from those in blood. Larger estimated clonotype richness was generally found for naive subsets than for memory subsets.

V is cut by 2 bases and J by 2 bases, and the space between the germline ends is 3 bases. From the germline V gene, CDR1 is SGHRS and CDR2 is YFSETQ. The CDR3 starts with the cysteine, ends with the phenylalanine, and has 12 residues. Of the read, only the CDR3 DNA is kept; its 36 bases are in frame from base 1. On this clone: Its target antigen remains unknown. Base qualities were left out, and no much larger clone turns up one base away. The identical CDR3 is also encoded by other nucleotide sequences in the sample.

The donors were healthy, HIV-negative adults with no recently reported acute infections or vaccinations. All donors were Caucasian adults living in Nashville, Tennessee, USA. CD4+ T cells were enriched through magnetic negative selection, after which naive cells were positively selected on CD45RA and the remaining negative fraction served as the memory subset. After blood collection by leukapheresis, PBMCs were isolated using Ficoll-Histopaque density gradient centrifugation and then cryopreserved in the vapor phase of liquid nitrogen. Analytical flow cytometry was used to check the purity and quantity of every magnetically sorted T cell population. Genomic DNA was isolated from each sorted fraction and quantified by UV absorbance on a Nanodrop 2000c. Using the deep immunoSEQ assay, multiplex PCR amplified TCR CDR3 regions from genomic DNA. Extracted genomic DNA from each cell subset was distributed evenly across all wells of several immunoSEQ 96-well plates, and each plate was treated as a replicate. For sorted subsets, each replicate PCR was loaded with 200 ng genomic DNA, equivalent to about 30,000 T cell genomes. Purified libraries were measured with a Qubit 3.0 fluorometer, size-checked on a Bioanalyzer 2100, and measured again with the KAPA Library Quantification kit. Every immunoSEQ 96-well plate was sequenced on a dedicated single-read 150-cycle Illumina NextSeq 550 flow cell. From the authors' description of their analysis: Because the immunoSEQ output held only junctional sequences and lacked quality scores, the filtering could not match the filtering applied to full-length reads. Sequences were annotated with PyIR, a Python wrapper for IgBLAST v1.9, using IMGT germline references to assign V/J genes and CDR3. Reads were filtered out if the reads had weak V/J assignments (E-value above 1e-6), no CDR3, stop codons, out-of-frame junctions, or ambiguous translated residues. V3J clonotypes were defined as sequences sharing the same inferred V gene, J gene, and CDR3 amino acid sequence. The percentage overlap between two repertoires was calculated by dividing the number of shared unique clonotypes by the size of the smaller repertoire. RTK rarefaction, the Chao1 estimator, and Recon v2.1 estimates of unobserved clonotypes were used to assess repertoire richness. OLGA was used to compute generation probabilities for all TCRbeta clonotypes that the gDNA method yielded from four donors. As stored in TCRdb, this immuneACCESS dataset retains in-frame rearrangements with V and J assigned. A fraction of the clones does not appear; measured against another copy, unresolved V genes explain less than half of the discrepancy, and the remainder lacks a known reason. The V and J calls and clone size come from that table; D and trimming were worked out from the DNA. Within this sample are about a million clones, with about 75% of them counted one time only. Jointly, the top ten make up approximately 1.5% of the sample.

The source material was memory CD4+ T cells sorted from blood. The cell subset or site label, as the study defines it: CD45RA-negative fraction. The rearranged chain carries TRBV5-1 and TRBJ2-3, with no confident D gene call. This TCR derives from a man aged 18 to 29 in good health. The sequenced DNA is TGCGCCAGCAGCTTAACCACAGATACGCAGTATTTT. This sequence encodes CASSLTTDTQYF.